The 21 T cell receptor beta chains given below trace back to one sample, sequenced in a study of blood T cell repertoires in COVID-19. Clones were read by immunoSEQ multiplex PCR, and TCRdb kept only the in-frame ones, dropping some. The sample contains around 70,000 clones, roughly 89% of which appear only once. The sample taken for sequencing was peripheral blood. The receptors originated from a man at least 80 years old with acute or convalescent COVID-19.

V gene TRBV2 combines with J gene TRBJ1-5; 8 bases map to TRBD1. The length of the CDR3 is 15 residues. V trimming: 6 bases; J trimming: 4 bases; junction bases outside the gene matches: 8. CDR1 is SNHLY, CDR2 FYNNEI, per germline. The CDR3 nucleotides read TGTGCCAGCAGCACGGACAGGGAAGGGAATCAGCCCCAGCATTTT. Translating gives CASSTDREGNQPQHF. The whole variable domain, filled in from reference TRBV2 and TRBJ1-5, reads EPEVTQTPSHQVTQMGQEVILRCVPISNHLYFYWYRQILGQKVEFLVSFYNNEISEKSEIFDDQFSVERPDGSNFTLKIRSTKLEDSAMYFCASSTDREGNQPQHFGDGTRLSIL.

The genes are TRBV11-2 and TRBJ1-1; no firm D call. The germline gives CDR1 SGHAT, CDR2 FQNNGV. This CDR3 contains 13 residues. V was pared by 3 bases and J by 3 bases, with 8 bases between. The CDR3 reads CASSFLGDTEAFF. For the CDR3, the DNA is TGTGCCAGCAGCTTTCTAGGAGACACTGAAGCTTTCTTT.

The rearrangement joins TRBV23-1 to TRBJ1-2, with D maybe TRBD1 (6 bases). TRBV23-1 counts as an open reading frame of uncertain function. CDR3 length equals 12 residues. Trimming cost V 10 bases and J 5 bases, with 14 bases left between them. Written as DNA, the CDR3 is TGCGCCATCCAGGGGCCTCGGTATGGCTACACCTTC. Protein sequence: CAIQGPRYGYTF.

The chain has TRBV9 and TRBJ2-1, with TRBD2 identical over 11 bases. The CDR3 length is 15 residues. The germline gives CDR1 SGDLS, CDR2 YYNGEE. V lost 7 bases and J lost 9; bases outside the gene matches: 12. CDR3 in DNA: TGTGCCAGCCATCGGCATAGCGGGGGGGCCGGTGAGCAGTTCTTC. Its protein product is CASHRHSGGAGEQFF.

This clone occurred once. The CDR3 is CASSVVSTNTGELFF. The CDR3 DNA follows: TGTGCCAGCAGCGTAGTTAGCACGAACACCGGGGAGCTGTTTTTT. The rearrangement uses TRBV9 and TRBJ2-2; unclear D gene. Germline V CDR1 and CDR2: SGDLS, YYNGEE. V was cut by 0 bases and J by 0 bases, with 6 bases left in between. The CDR3 runs 15 residues. Together with reference TRBV9 and TRBJ2-2, the CDR3 gives the full variable domain: DSGVTQTPKHLITATGQRVTLRCSPRSGDLSVYWYQQSLDQGLQFLIQYYNGEERAKGNILERFSAQQFPDLHSELNLSSLELGDSALYFCASSVVSTNTGELFFGEGSRLTVL.

V is TRBV7-9 and J is TRBJ2-3; TRBD2 agrees at 15 bases. The CDR3 is 19 residues long. V shed 10 bases and J 6 bases; nucleotides not matched to a gene: 20. Germline V gene data show CDR1 as SEHNR and CDR2 as FQNEAQ (reference sequence). The CDR3 loop is CATKRTSGRALEHRDTQYF. CDR3 sequence (DNA): TGTGCCACCAAAAGGACTAGCGGGAGGGCCCTCGAGCACAGGGATACGCAGTATTTT.

The rearrangement joins TRBV28 to TRBJ2-2; D is perhaps TRBD2 (5 bases). This CDR3 region has 16 residues. Germline loops: CDR1 MDHEN, CDR2 SYDVKM. V was clipped by 7 bases and J by 4 bases, with 19 bases between them. The CDR3 nucleotides are TGTGCCAGCACCCCGTCGGGATCCTTGGGCACCGGGGAGCTGTTTTTT. Its protein is CASTPSGSLGTGELFF.

The chain links TRBV11-3 to TRBJ2-2; 8 bases are a match to TRBD1. Trimming at V came to 5 bases and at J to 1 base, leaving 9 bases not matched to a gene. This CDR3 has 17 residues. Germline V gene data show CDR1 as SGHNT and CDR2 as YENEEA. DNA of the CDR3: TGTGCCAGCAGCGCCGGGACAGGCGCGATGAACACCGGGGAGCTGTTTTTT. Residues: CASSAGTGAMNTGELFF.

The rearrangement joins TRBV7-9 to TRBJ1-1; 10 nucleotides agree with TRBD1. V gave up 5 bases and J gave up 2 bases; unmatched junction bases: 5. The CDR3 sequence is 15 residues long. Germline lookup yields CDR1 SEHNR and CDR2 FQNEAQ (reference sequence). The CDR3 reads CASSPGTGANTEAFF. CDR3 DNA: TGTGCCAGCAGCCCCGGGACAGGGGCTAACACTGAAGCTTTCTTT.

The chain carries TRBV9 and TRBJ2-2; D may be TRBD1 (6 bases). The germline gives CDR1 SGDLS, CDR2 YYNGEE. There are 14 residues in the CDR3. V was shortened by 4 bases and J by 7 bases, with 14 bases between the two germline ends. CDR3 region: CASSPRQDGGELFF. The CDR3 DNA follows: TGTGCCAGCAGCCCTCGACAGGACGGCGGGGAGCTGTTTTTT. Supplemented by reference TRBV9 and TRBJ2-2, the full variable domain reads DSGVTQTPKHLITATGQRVTLRCSPRSGDLSVYWYQQSLDQGLQFLIQYYNGEERAKGNILERFSAQQFPDLHSELNLSSLELGDSALYFCASSPRQDGGELFFGEGSRLTVL.

The CDR3 loop is CASSRGLAGGYEQYF. CDR3 coding DNA: TGTGCCAGCAGCCGAGGACTAGCGGGAGGGTACGAGCAGTACTTC. The chain couples TRBV3-1 (or the pseudogene TRBV3-2) to TRBJ2-7; 15 bases are shared with TRBD2. Trimming cost V 4 bases and J 4 bases; bases outside gene matches: 2. CDR3 length equals 15 residues. The germline V gene has CDR1 LGHDT and CDR2 YNNKEL (reference sequence).

This clone was found a few times. V usage is TRBV5-4 and J usage is TRBJ1-4, with a weak D call TRBD1 (6 bases). V was shortened by 2 bases and J by 15 bases, with 11 bases between the two germline ends. The CDR3 loop spans 11 amino acids. Germline assignment: CDR1 SGHNT and CDR2 YYREEE (reference sequence). CDR3 bases: TGTGCCAGCAGCTTCAGGGGAATCATGTTTTTT. Encoded protein: CASSFRGIMFF. Filled out from reference TRBV5-4 and TRBJ1-4, the complete variable domain reads ETGVTQSPTHLIKTRGQQVTLRCSSQSGHNTVSWYQQALGQGPQFIFQYYREEENGRGNFPPRFSGLQFPNYSSELNVNALELDDSALYLCASSFRGIMFFGSGTQLSVL.

The chain carries TRBV12-5 and TRBJ2-1; D not resolved. Germline V gene sequence: CDR1 LGHNT, CDR2 FRNRAP. The germline V and J ends were trimmed by 6 bases and 11 bases, with 14 bases remaining between them. This CDR3 is 12 amino acids long. CDR3 DNA: TGTGCTAGTGGGTCGCTGTCAGAACAGCAGTTCTTC. Translation gives CASGSLSEQQFF. The variable domain in full, with the rest retrieved from reference TRBV12-5 and TRBJ2-1, is DARVTQTPRHKVTEMGQEVTMRCQPILGHNTVFWYRQTMMQGLELLAYFRNRAPLDDSGMPKDRFSAEMPDATLATLKIQPSEPRDSAVYFCASGSLSEQQFFGPGTRLTVL.

The V gene is TRBV30, the J gene TRBJ2-2; D perhaps matches TRBD2 (6 bases). CDR3 length equals 13 residues. V was trimmed by 0 bases and J by 6 bases, leaving 8 bases between them. Germline CDR1 is GTSNPN and CDR2 is SVGIG (reference sequence). The CDR3 spells CAWSVSSAGELFF. In DNA, the CDR3 is TGTGCCTGGAGTGTGTCTAGCGCCGGGGAGCTGTTTTTT. Using reference TRBV30 and TRBJ2-2 for the parts outside the CDR3, the full variable domain is SQTIHQWPATLVQPVGSPLSLECTVEGTSNPNLYWYRQAAGRGLQLLFYSVGIGQISSEVPQNLSASRPQDRQFILSSKKLLLSDSGFYLCAWSVSSAGELFFGEGSRLTVL.

This CDR3 reads CASSSRQGGSDTQYF. For the CDR3, the DNA is TGTGCCAGCAGTTCTCGACAGGGGGGGTCAGATACGCAGTATTTT. The chain joins TRBV6-5 to TRBJ2-3; the match to TRBD1 covers 9 bases. Germline V lookup: CDR1 MNHEY, CDR2 SVGAGI. The V and J ends lost 4 bases and 4 bases, in that order; junction bases with no gene match: 6. The CDR3 covers 15 residues.

This clone was counted ten times or more. J is TRBJ2-3 and V is TRBV6-6; possible D gene TRBD2, 7 bases. With 5 bases removed from V and 2 bases from J, the gap between germline ends came to 20 bases. Germline V lookup: CDR1 MNHNY, CDR2 SVGAGI (reference sequence). CDR3 length: 17 amino acids. In DNA form, the CDR3 reads TGTGCCAGCAGTCCCTCTAGCGGAGGGGGTCCCACAGATACGCAGTATTTT. This sequence encodes CASSPSSGGGPTDTQYF.

CDR3 protein: CASSDVLAGGPDTQYF. CDR3 in DNA: TGTGCCAGCAGTGATGTTCTAGCGGGAGGTCCAGATACGCAGTATTTT. This rearrangement joins TRBV6-1 to TRBJ2-3, with TRBD2 matching over 11 bases. The V and J ends lost 3 bases and 4 bases, in that order; junction bases with no gene match: 6. There are 16 residues in the CDR3. Germline V gives CDR1 MNHNS, CDR2 SASEGT.

This chain uses TRBV19 with TRBJ2-1; the match to TRBD2 covers 13 bases. Per germline, CDR1 LNHDA and CDR2 SQIVND (reference sequence). The CDR3 spans 19 residues. V dropped 5 bases and J dropped 1; count of bases not matched to a gene: 11. The CDR3 loop reads CASSQMGTSGVSSYNEQFF. Written as DNA, the CDR3 is TGTGCCAGTAGTCAGATGGGGACTAGCGGGGTAAGTTCCTACAATGAGCAGTTCTTC.

The genes are TRBV18 and TRBJ2-7; TRBD2 is a possible D gene (5 bases). Looked up from germline, CDR1 is KGHSH and CDR2 is LQKENI. With 3 bases removed from V and 4 bases from J, the gap between germline ends came to 19 bases. CDR3 length: 16 residues. The CDR3 loop reads CASSPDLDRTLYEQYF. The CDR3, as DNA: TGTGCCAGCTCACCGGATCTGGACCGGACTCTTTACGAGCAGTACTTC.

The chain employs TRBV3-1 (or the pseudogene TRBV3-2) and TRBJ1-1; TRBD1 matches at 9 bases. Unmatched junction bases numbered 3, after V lost 3 bases and J lost 13 bases. The CDR3 length is 11 residues. In germline, CDR1 is LGHDT, CDR2 YNNKEL (reference sequence). The CDR3 sequence is CASSQTGGVFF. As DNA, the CDR3 is TGTGCCAGCAGCCAGACAGGGGGGGTTTTCTTT.

This rearrangement joins TRBV27 to TRBJ2-7; D ambiguous. The CDR3 has 14 amino acids. Between the trimmed V and J ends, which lost 3 bases and 5 bases, there was a span of 14 bases. Germline V gene lookup returns CDR1 MNHEY and CDR2 SMNVEV (reference sequence). CDR3 in amino acids: CASSFMGGVHEQYF. The CDR3, as DNA: TGTGCCAGCAGTTTTATGGGTGGAGTCCACGAGCAGTACTTC.